This note documents a single TCR beta chain sequence. This CDR3 region has 16 residues. The germline V gene encodes CDR1 MDHEN and CDR2 SYDVKM. V gave up 2 bases and J gave up 4 bases; unmatched junction bases: 3. The record originates from a study of control samples from healthy donors and cancer patients. Clones were sequenced by immunoSEQ multiplex PCR, and TCRdb holds only the in-frame ones, with some missing. The data contain under 90,000 clones, roughly 92% of them singletons. V and J are TRBV28 and TRBJ1-5; 12 bases map to TRBD1. The sequenced sample consisted of blood. This TCR derives from a woman aged 60-75 years in good health. The CDR3, as DNA: TGTGCCAGCAGTTTAGGGACAGGGGGCTATAATCAGCCCCAGCATTTT. It encodes CASSLGTGGYNQPQHF.